The present TCR beta chain was sequenced within a study of shared clonotypes between healthy human individuals. Across the study: Three men and a couple of women, aged 18 to 49, were donors. Regarding the study as a whole: Represented diversity (both genetic and exposure-history) was limited by the small number of donors. Sequencing depth was expected to influence donor clonotype sharing.

Donation came from healthy HIV-negative adults that had no recent acute infections or vaccinations. Sequencing used immunoSEQ multiplex PCR; TCRdb keeps in-frame clones, though not all of them. The sample includes more than 400,000 clones, roughly 80% of them seen just once. This CDR3 is built from 14 residues. V shed 6 bases and J shed 7 bases, with 15 bases lying between them. CDR1 and CDR2 from the germline V gene are SEHNR and FQNEAQ (reference sequence). Ten or more counts support this clone. Its specificity is not known. Material: PBMCs. This sequence was found in a woman aged 35 to 49 in good health. Some clones in this sample may be carry-over from other donors' samples. The rearrangement links TRBV7-9 to TRBJ1-4; D is unresolved. The CDR3 DNA reads TGTGCCAGCAGGCTAGGGCCGGACCCTGAAAAACTGTTTTTT. Amino acids: CASRLGPDPEKLFF.